A selection of T cell receptor beta chains follows, all from one sample in a study of cytotoxic CD8 clonotypes in ibrutinib-treated CLL. The table came from immunoSEQ multiplex PCR; TCRdb's copy has only in-frame clones and leaves some out. The table lists fewer than 400,000 clones, 67% of them singletons, with about 5.9% in the top ten. The sample was PBMCs, taken after 36 months of ibrutinib treatment. The receptors shown here come from a human donor with chronic lymphocytic leukemia. The CDR3 runs from the conserved cysteine through the conserved F or W. A D gene is named only where the DNA matches it firmly. Rows give clone size only sometimes, using once, few, many, or a class for an expanded clone.

TGTGCCAGCAGCGTAAAAAGCGTCGCGGGGGGGACCACAGATACGCAGTATTTT	CASSVKSVAGGTTDTQYF	TRBJ2-3	TRBV9	TRBD2	.
TGTGCCAGCAGTTTAGGCGCCCGCTCCTACGAGCAGTACTTC	CASSLGARSYEQYF	TRBJ2-7	TRBV27	.	.
TGTGCCAGCAGTTACACTGGACAGTCTCCTGAAGCTTTCTTT	CASSYTGQSPEAFF	TRBJ1-1	TRBV6-5	.	.
TGTGCCAGCAGCCCAGGGACAGGGGATCTCACCGGGGAGCTGTTTTTT	CASSPGTGDLTGELFF	TRBJ2-2	TRBV5-4	TRBD1	.
TGTGCCAGCAGCTTAAGCCGCCCGACCGGGACAGGGCTTGACGAGCAGTACTTC	CASSLSRPTGTGLDEQYF	TRBJ2-7	TRBV7-9	TRBD1	.
TGTGCCAGCAGCTTACTGACAGGGGAAGAGACCCAGTACTTC	CASSLLTGEETQYF	TRBJ2-5	TRBV7-2	TRBD1	.
TGTGCCAGCAGCTGCCGGGACAGGGGGAACACTGAAGCTTTCTTT	CASSCRDRGNTEAFF	TRBJ1-1	TRBV12-1	.	.
TGTGCCAGTAGTATTGAGGCGGGACTCACGAACACCGGGGAGCTGTTTTTT	CASSIEAGLTNTGELFF	TRBJ2-2	TRBV19	.	.
TGTGCCAGCAGCCAGGCAAGAGGCCGGGGCAGAGGTGATGGCTACACCTTC	CASSQARGRGRGDGYTF	TRBJ1-2	TRBV14	.	.
TGTGCCAGCAGTGTAACGACCTCCTCGACAGATACGCAGTATTTT	CASSVTTSSTDTQYF	TRBJ2-3	TRBV2	.	.
TGTGCCAAGCAGACTAGCGGGAGCCTCGTGCAGTACTTC	CAKQTSGSLVQYF	TRBJ2-7	TRBV2	TRBD2	.
TGTGCCAGCAGCCCTTCTAGCGGGGGATACTCCTACGAGCAGTACTTC	CASSPSSGGYSYEQYF	TRBJ2-7	TRBV13	TRBD2	.
TGCAGCGTACATACCCGGACAGGGGGTCGCTACGAGCAGTACTTC	CSVHTRTGGRYEQYF	TRBJ2-7	TRBV29-1	TRBD1	few
TGTGCCATCAGTGTGGGGGCGGACGAGCAGTACTTC	CAISVGADEQYF	TRBJ2-7	TRBV10-3	.	once
TGTGCCAGCAGCAAACCCCGACAGGGGATGAACACTGAAGCTTTCTTT	CASSKPRQGMNTEAFF	TRBJ1-1	TRBV21-1	.	once
TGCGCCAGCAGCTTGGACCGTTTTGGTCTCACCTACGAGCAGTACTTC	CASSLDRFGLTYEQYF	TRBJ2-7	TRBV5-1	.	.
TGTGCCATCAGTTTCTCCGGGACAGAGGCAGATACGCAGTATTTT	CAISFSGTEADTQYF	TRBJ2-3	TRBV10-3	TRBD1	.
TGCAGCGGCACCACCTGGGACTCCAAAGGGGAGCAGTACTTC	CSGTTWDSKGEQYF	TRBJ2-7	TRBV29-1	.	.
TGTGCCAGCAGCTACTCGCCAGGGAATCAGCCCCAGCATTTT	CASSYSPGNQPQHF	TRBJ1-5	TRBV7-6	.	.
TGTGCCAGCTCCCACCATGCACAGGGGGAACCCTATCAGTACTTC	CASSHHAQGEPYQYF	TRBJ2-7	TRBV18	TRBD1	.
TGTGCCAGCTCCACGCAAGGGTGGTTTGAGCAGTACTTC	CASSTQGWFEQYF	TRBJ2-7	TRBV5-4	.	.
TGTGCCAGCAGCAAATTTGGGGGGCGCGTGAATGAAAAACTGTTTTTT	CASSKFGGRVNEKLFF	TRBJ1-4	TRBV21-1	.	.
TGTGCCAGCAGCTCCGGACGCGGGCCCTACGAGCAGTACTTC	CASSSGRGPYEQYF	TRBJ2-7	TRBV11-3	.	.
TGCGCCAGCAGCCAAGTGAGCGGTACCTACGAGCAGTACTTC	CASSQVSGTYEQYF	TRBJ2-7	TRBV4-1	.	few
TGTGCCAGCAGCATGGGACCGGGAAACACTGAAGCTTTCTTT	CASSMGPGNTEAFF	TRBJ1-1	TRBV7-8	.	few
TGTGCCAGCAGCTTCATGGACAGGGGTGGCAAGACCCAGTACTTC	CASSFMDRGGKTQYF	TRBJ2-5	TRBV7-9	TRBD1	.
TGTGCCAGCAGCCCAACAGGGGAAGAGACCCAGTACTTC	CASSPTGEETQYF	TRBJ2-5	TRBV5-5	TRBD1	.
TGTGCCAGCAGCTTGTACGAGTTGGGTCGGGAAGCTTTCTTT	CASSLYELGREAFF	TRBJ1-1	TRBV7-6	.	.
TGTGCCAGCTGGACAGGGGTGGGATGGAATGAGCAGTTCTTC	CASWTGVGWNEQFF	TRBJ2-1	TRBV18	TRBD1	.
TGTGCCAGCAGCTATCCCCTTGTGGCAGATAGCACAGATACGCAGTATTTT	CASSYPLVADSTDTQYF	TRBJ2-3	TRBV7-2	.	.
TGTGCCAGCACCCCGGGACCGTCCTACGAGCAGTACTTC	CASTPGPSYEQYF	TRBJ2-7	TRBV28	.	.
TGCGCCAGCAGTGTCACGGGGACAAGCACAGATACGCAGTATTTT	CASSVTGTSTDTQYF	TRBJ2-3	TRBV10-1	.	.
TGCAGCGTTGAAATACAGGAGAACTACAATGAGCAGTTCTTC	CSVEIQENYNEQFF	TRBJ2-1	TRBV29-1	.	.
TGCGCCAGCCGGAAAGTGACGATCCTTATAAGCTCCTACGAGCAGTACTTC	CASRKVTILISSYEQYF	TRBJ2-7	TRBV4-1	.	.
TGTGCCAGCAGCAGGACAGGATACCAAGAGACCCAGTACTTC	CASSRTGYQETQYF	TRBJ2-5	TRBV7-9	TRBD1	.
TGTGCCAGCAGCTTCGGACTAGGAACCTACGAGCAGTACTTC	CASSFGLGTYEQYF	TRBJ2-7	TRBV7-9	TRBD2	few
TGTGCCAGCAGTTCGGGGGTCAGGTTCGGCCAAGATCAGCCCCAGCATTTT	CASSSGVRFGQDQPQHF	TRBJ1-5	TRBV28	.	.
TGTGCCAGCAAGGGGACAGGGGAGACCCAGTACTTC	CASKGTGETQYF	TRBJ2-5	TRBV9	TRBD1	.
TGTGCCAGCAGCTTAGACGGCTCTGGAAACACCATATATTTT	CASSLDGSGNTIYF	TRBJ1-3	TRBV7-6	.	.
TGTGCCAGCATTGGGAGGGGCCCCTACGAGCAGTACTTC	CASIGRGPYEQYF	TRBJ2-7	TRBV2	TRBD2	once
TGTGCCACCAGCAGGGGACAGGGTGGCAATCAGCCCCAGCATTTT	CATSRGQGGNQPQHF	TRBJ1-5	TRBV15	TRBD1	.
TGTGCCAGCAGCCAAGCTCGGACTAGCAGCTACGAGCAGTACTTC	CASSQARTSSYEQYF	TRBJ2-7	TRBV4-2	TRBD2	.
TGTGCCAGCAGCTTAGTACTAGTCAATGAGCAGTTCTTC	CASSLVLVNEQFF	TRBJ2-1	TRBV7-2	.	.
TGTGCCAGTAGTATTGCAGGCTCTTCTAACTATGGCTACACCTTC	CASSIAGSSNYGYTF	TRBJ1-2	TRBV19	.	few
TGTGCCAGCAGCGTGGGCCCGCCCGGGACAGGGGAAGCTTTCTTT	CASSVGPPGTGEAFF	TRBJ1-1	TRBV9	TRBD1	.
TGCGCCAGCAGCTTGAACAACAACTATGGCTACACCTTC	CASSLNNNYGYTF	TRBJ1-2	TRBV5-1	.	few
TGCGCCAGCAGTCTCCCCCAGGGGGGTTATGGCTACACCTTC	CASSLPQGGYGYTF	TRBJ1-2	TRBV5-1	TRBD1	few
TGTGCCAGTAGTATCCCGGGGGGGGTAGGAAATCAGCCCCAGCATTTT	CASSIPGGVGNQPQHF	TRBJ1-5	TRBV19	.	.
TGTGCCAGCAGTTTATCGCCAGGGCCTGGGGCCAACGTCCTGACTTTC	CASSLSPGPGANVLTF	TRBJ2-6	TRBV27	.	.
TGTGCCAGTAGTACCTTAGCGGGAGGGCCCGGCGAGCAGTACTTC	CASSTLAGGPGEQYF	TRBJ2-7	TRBV19	TRBD2	.
TGTGCCAGCAGCTTCAACACGCCTGGGGGGGTAGTTGGCGTAGGTACGCAGTATTTT	CASSFNTPGGVVGVGTQYF	TRBJ2-3	TRBV5-6	TRBD2	few
TGTGCTTGCGGCTCGTCTCTGGGCTACACCTTC	CACGSSLGYTF	TRBJ1-2	TRBV2	.	.
TGTGCCACCAGCAGAGAGGTCCTCGCTAACTATGGCTACACCTTC	CATSREVLANYGYTF	TRBJ1-2	TRBV15	.	few
TGTGCCAGCAGTGACAGGTTCGGATGGGAATATGGCTACACCTTC	CASSDRFGWEYGYTF	TRBJ1-2	TRBV6-1	.	.
TGCGCCAGCAGCTTCAGGAGCTATGGCTACACCTTC	CASSFRSYGYTF	TRBJ1-2	TRBV5-1	.	few
TGTGCCAGCAGCCTGGCAGGATCCTACGAGCAGTACTTC	CASSLAGSYEQYF	TRBJ2-7	TRBV14	.	few
TGTGCCAGCAGCCAAGATCCAGGGGGAGTCTATGGCTACACCTTC	CASSQDPGGVYGYTF	TRBJ1-2	TRBV14	TRBD1	.
TGTGCCAGCAGCTATGACAGGGAGGGCTACACCTTC	CASSYDREGYTF	TRBJ1-2	TRBV11-2	TRBD1	.